This T cell receptor (beta chain) was observed in a study of persistence of HIV-infected CD4 T cells. The libraries were made with immunoSEQ version 4 in survey mode. The protocol was immunoSEQ multiplex PCR, while the TCRdb copy is restricted to in-frame clones and leaves out a portion. The top ten hold approximately 2% of the sample, which has 35,000 to 50,000 clones, approximately 90% seen once. Study-wide findings and caveats: Rare CMV-responding cells carrying HIV-1 proviruses were not analyzed separately for TCR. Within sorted populations, more oligoclonal TCRs accompanied more oligoclonal proviruses. Compared with CD3/CD28-stimulated cells, CMV- and Gag-responding cells showed lower TCRbeta richness.

In regard to this clone: Its antigen is not identified.

Deletions cut 6 bases from V and 9 bases from J, with 9 bases between. CDR3 size: 12 residues. From germline, CDR1 is LNHDA and CDR2 SQIVND (reference sequence). Anti-CD3/anti-CD28 beads served as a nonspecific positive control stimulus. Sorting of responding CD4+ T cells relied on upregulated CD40 ligand together with CD69. The V gene is TRBV19, the J gene TRBJ1-6; D gene uncertain. The receptor was isolated from an adult man with HIV who was CMV-seropositive. Sequencing was performed on CD4+ T cells sorted from PBMCs after roughly 18-hour stimulation, taken from a patient who received antiretroviral therapy. For the CDR3, the DNA is TGTGCCAGTAGGCTCGGACCTTCACCCCTCCACTTT. It specifies CASRLGPSPLHF.